This T cell receptor beta chain was captured in a study of beta chain features in type 1 diabetes. About the research overall: Age and gender were similar between patients and healthy donors, as were cell yields. Findings and limits, study-wide: Any role of HLA type in TCRB rearrangement remained unresolved here. A moderate, significant TCRB CDR3 shortening appeared in type 1 diabetes across four CD4+ subsets.

Germline CDR1 reads LNHNV; CDR2 reads YYDKDF (reference sequence). This CDR3 spans 15 amino acids. V shed 2 bases, J shed 7 bases, and the junction held 4 bases outside the gene matches. The isolated RNA, all of it, was reverse transcribed, so expressed TCRB transcripts were what got sequenced. Some clones are missing from TCRdb's copy, which holds only in-frame ones; the method was immunoSEQ multiplex PCR. The profile shows under 400,000 clones, around 13% of them singletons. This clone was recorded a few times. Its specificity is unknown. The source is a man between 18 and 35 years old in good health. The source material was naive CD4+ T cells from blood. V gene TRBV15 combines with J gene TRBJ2-1; 11 bases map to TRBD2. This CDR3 is CATSRTSGSGNEQFF. In nucleotides, the CDR3 is TGTGCCACCAGCAGAACTAGCGGGAGCGGTAATGAGCAGTTCTTC.